This is a list of T cell receptor beta chains from one sample in a study of OX40 agonist ivuxolimab in advanced cancers. Here immunoSEQ multiplex PCR was the method, and the copy in TCRdb shows in-frame clones only, minus some. The sample lists about 80,000 clones, around 85% occurring once. Sequenced here: CD4+ or CD8+ T cells sorted from blood, sampled in a trial of the OX40 agonist ivuxolimab. These receptors all stem from an adult with an advanced solid tumor such as melanoma, head and neck, liver or kidney cancer. Each CDR3 is given with its conserved first and last residue. Each record gives: CDR3 DNA, CDR3 protein, D gene, clone size, J gene, V gene. A D gene is named only where the DNA matches it firmly. Expanded clones get a size class; other rows say once, few or many, or leave the size out.

TGTGCCAGCAGCCGAGGACTAGCGGATTACAATGAGCAGTTCTTC	CASSRGLADYNEQFF	TRBD2	-	TRBJ2-1	TRBV11-2
TGTGCCAGCAATCAAGGGAATCAGCCCCAGCATTTT	CASNQGNQPQHF	-	few	TRBJ1-5	TRBV2
TGTGCCAGCAGCCCTAGCCTTGCGACAGATACGCAGTATTTT	CASSPSLATDTQYF	-	-	TRBJ2-3	TRBV11-3
TGTGCCAGCAGTTACCCGGACAGACGCGAGCAGTACTTC	CASSYPDRREQYF	-	-	TRBJ2-7	TRBV6-5
TGTGCCAGCAGAAAAAGCGGGGGGGAACAAGAGACCCAGTACTTC	CASRKSGGEQETQYF	TRBD2	once	TRBJ2-5	TRBV7-3
TGTGCCAGCAGTTTATTTTCAGGAGACTATGGCTACACCTTC	CASSLFSGDYGYTF	-	-	TRBJ1-2	TRBV27
TGTGCCAGCTCACAGGGTCGGCCCACCGAGCAGTTCTTC	CASSQGRPTEQFF	-	-	TRBJ2-1	TRBV18
TGTGCCAGCAGCTTTATACAGGGTGGGACCGGGGAGCTGTTTTTT	CASSFIQGGTGELFF	-	once	TRBJ2-2	TRBV11-2
TGTGCCAGCAGCTACCGGACAGGGGGGGCCATGAACACTGAAGCTTTCTTT	CASSYRTGGAMNTEAFF	TRBD1	-	TRBJ1-1	TRBV7-6
TGTGCCAGCAGCCACCCCGGGACAGCCGAGCAGTACTTC	CASSHPGTAEQYF	TRBD1	-	TRBJ2-7	TRBV4-2
TGCGCCAGCAGATTACAGGGACTAACTAATGAAAAACTGTTTTTT	CASRLQGLTNEKLFF	-	-	TRBJ1-4	TRBV5-1
TGTGCCAGCAGCTTGGGGACTAGCGGGAGAATCAGGAATGAGCAGTTCTTC	CASSLGTSGRIRNEQFF	TRBD2	-	TRBJ2-1	TRBV5-8
TGTGCCAGCAGTATGGTGTCCGGAAACACCATATATTTT	CASSMVSGNTIYF	-	-	TRBJ1-3	TRBV6-6
TGTGCCATCAGTGAGTCAGACGGGGGCTGGCAGCCCCAGCATTTT	CAISESDGGWQPQHF	-	medium-sized	TRBJ1-5	TRBV10-3
TGTGCCAGCAGAACCCGGGACGCCCTAGCCTACGAGCAGTACTTC	CASRTRDALAYEQYF	-	-	TRBJ2-7	TRBV28
TGTGCCAGCAGCTTAGGGCGACAGGCCTTTAAGGGTGGCTACACCTTC	CASSLGRQAFKGGYTF	-	-	TRBJ1-2	TRBV7-2
TGCGCCAGCAGCTTGGTGAGCGGGACAGGGGAAGGCGAGCAGTACTTC	CASSLVSGTGEGEQYF	TRBD1	-	TRBJ2-7	TRBV5-1
TGCGCCAGCAGCCCCGGACAGGGTCCCTCCTACGAGCAGTACTTC	CASSPGQGPSYEQYF	TRBD1	-	TRBJ2-7	TRBV4-1
TGTGCCAGCAGCTTGCTCGGGGCGGTGGATACGCAGTATTTT	CASSLLGAVDTQYF	-	-	TRBJ2-3	TRBV5-6
TGTGCCAGCAGTTTATGGGAGGATAACTATGGCTACACCTTC	CASSLWEDNYGYTF	-	-	TRBJ1-2	TRBV28
TGTGCCGGGGGACAGCCGCTTGAAAAACTGTTTTTT	CAGGQPLEKLFF	TRBD1	-	TRBJ1-4	TRBV6-1
TGTGCCAGCAGTAGATGGACAGTCAACACTGAAGCTTTCTTT	CASSRWTVNTEAFF	-	-	TRBJ1-1	TRBV28
TGTGCCAGCAGCTCCGCAGGTGTGAACACTGAAGCTTTCTTT	CASSSAGVNTEAFF	-	-	TRBJ1-1	TRBV7-3
TGCGCCAGCAGCGTTTTAGGGGAGCGCCAGTACTTC	CASSVLGERQYF	-	few	TRBJ2-5	TRBV5-1
TGTGCCAGCAGCTCGAGCGGCGGCACAGATACGCAGTATTTT	CASSSSGGTDTQYF	-	-	TRBJ2-3	TRBV7-3
TGTGCCAGCAGCCCTGGACAGGCGAATCAGCCCCAGCATTTT	CASSPGQANQPQHF	TRBD1	once	TRBJ1-5	TRBV9
TGTGCCAGCAGGAAGGGGGCGCCGTCCGGGGAGCTGTTTTTT	CASRKGAPSGELFF	TRBD1	-	TRBJ2-2	TRBV2
TGTGCCAGCAGTTACAAATCGACAGGGGAGCAGTACTTC	CASSYKSTGEQYF	TRBD1	-	TRBJ2-7	TRBV6-5
TGTGCCAGCAGTTTACTGGGCGTTCAGGGAAACATTCAGTACTTC	CASSLLGVQGNIQYF	-	once	TRBJ2-4	TRBV28
TGCGCCAGCAGCCAAGATCTGACTGTAGAGACCCAGTACTTC	CASSQDLTVETQYF	-	-	TRBJ2-5	TRBV4-1
TGTGCCAGCAGCTCCCAACTTAATTCACCCCTCCACTTT	CASSSQLNSPLHF	-	-	TRBJ1-6	TRBV7-3
TGTGCCAGCAGCTTCGGGCCCGCCAATGAGCAGTTCTTC	CASSFGPANEQFF	-	-	TRBJ2-1	TRBV7-3
TGTGCCAGCAGCAAACGCGAGGGGAAGGATGTGTTCTTC	CASSKREGKDVFF	-	-	TRBJ2-1	TRBV21-1
TGTGCCAGCAGCTTTCGGAGCGGGAGGGTACTTTACAATGAGCAGTTCTTC	CASSFRSGRVLYNEQFF	TRBD2	-	TRBJ2-1	TRBV5-5
TGTGCCAGCAGCACCCGGACGAGCTCCTACAATGAGCAGTTCTTC	CASSTRTSSYNEQFF	-	-	TRBJ2-1	TRBV7-2
TGTGCCAGCAGCGCTGGACAGAACGGTATCGGAGAGCTGTTTTTT	CASSAGQNGIGELFF	-	once	TRBJ2-2	TRBV6-4
TGTGCCAGCAGCTTGGCCCCTAGCACAGATACGCAGTATTTT	CASSLAPSTDTQYF	-	-	TRBJ2-3	TRBV5-6
TGTGCCACCAGCAGAGAGGCAGGGGCACTGAACACTGAAGCTTTCTTT	CATSREAGALNTEAFF	-	-	TRBJ1-1	TRBV15
TGTGCCAGCAGTGACCGACTTAACTATGGCTACACCTTC	CASSDRLNYGYTF	-	-	TRBJ1-2	TRBV6-1
TGTGCCACCAGCAGAGGTCGGGCCTACCAAGAGACCCAGTACTTC	CATSRGRAYQETQYF	-	-	TRBJ2-5	TRBV15
TGTGCCAGCAGCGTAGGTTTTGAGCAGTTCTTC	CASSVGFEQFF	-	-	TRBJ2-1	TRBV9
TGTGCCAGCAGCTCCGGACAGGGCAGGGAGACCCAGTACTTC	CASSSGQGRETQYF	TRBD1	-	TRBJ2-5	TRBV7-8
TGTGCCAGCAGTCCCGGAGGTTCACCCCTCCACTTT	CASSPGGSPLHF	-	once	TRBJ1-6	TRBV6-1
TGTGCCAGCAGTGCACCTAGCGGGAGGTCGAGCGAGCAGTTCTTC	CASSAPSGRSSEQFF	TRBD2	-	TRBJ2-1	TRBV6-1
TGCGCCAGCAGCCAAGAATTTACCGGGCGTAACACCGGGGAGCTGTTTTTT	CASSQEFTGRNTGELFF	-	-	TRBJ2-2	TRBV4-3
TGTGCCAGCAGCTTAGCGGGATCGGTTATAAGCCGGGAGCTGTTTTTT	CASSLAGSVISRELFF	-	-	TRBJ2-2	TRBV11-2
TGTGCCAGTAGTCCCCGGGGGGGGCGGCACAATGAGCAGTTCTTC	CASSPRGGRHNEQFF	TRBD2	-	TRBJ2-1	TRBV19
TGTGCCAGCAGCCATTCCGTTGACCGGACAGGGGATTGGTACGAGCAGTACTTC	CASSHSVDRTGDWYEQYF	TRBD1	few	TRBJ2-7	TRBV4-2
TGTGCCAGCAGCCTCCGGCCCTTAGCGGGGGGGACAGATACGCAGTATTTT	CASSLRPLAGGTDTQYF	TRBD2	-	TRBJ2-3	TRBV7-2
TGTGCCAGCAGCTTAGACGGACGGACCTCCTACGAGCAGTACTTC	CASSLDGRTSYEQYF	-	-	TRBJ2-7	TRBV5-4
TGTGCCAGCGGGAGGGCGCGTTTATCAAATGAAAAACTGTTTTTT	CASGRARLSNEKLFF	-	-	TRBJ1-4	TRBV14
TGCGCCAGCAGCCAAGATTCCGGCAGGGCTTTTGACGAGCAGTACTTC	CASSQDSGRAFDEQYF	-	-	TRBJ2-7	TRBV4-1